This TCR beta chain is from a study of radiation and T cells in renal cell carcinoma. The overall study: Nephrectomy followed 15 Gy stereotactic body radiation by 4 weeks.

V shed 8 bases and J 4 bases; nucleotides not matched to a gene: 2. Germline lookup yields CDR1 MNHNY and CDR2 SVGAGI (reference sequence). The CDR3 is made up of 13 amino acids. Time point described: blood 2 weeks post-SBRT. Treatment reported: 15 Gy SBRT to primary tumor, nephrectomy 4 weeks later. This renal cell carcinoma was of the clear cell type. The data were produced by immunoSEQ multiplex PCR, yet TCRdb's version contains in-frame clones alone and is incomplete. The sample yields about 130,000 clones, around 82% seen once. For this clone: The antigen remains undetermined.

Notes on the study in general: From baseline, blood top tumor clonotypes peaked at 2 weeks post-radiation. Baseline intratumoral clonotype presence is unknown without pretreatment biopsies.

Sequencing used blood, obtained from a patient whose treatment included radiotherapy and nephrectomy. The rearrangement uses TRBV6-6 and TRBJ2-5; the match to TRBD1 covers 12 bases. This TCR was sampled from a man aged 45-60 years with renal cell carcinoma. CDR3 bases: TGTGCCAGCGGGGACAGGGGGCGAGAGACCCAGTACTTC. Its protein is CASGDRGRETQYF.